Sequencing of this T cell receptor (beta chain) was carried out in a study of molecular identifiers for immune sequencing clone quantification. Study in general: For replicates, RNA isolated from around 20,000 or 99,000 naive CD8 cells was divided into five portions, of which four were sequenced. Study observations and caveats: Over 98% of effector molecules, yet under 1% of naive-cell molecules, were held by clones above 20 RNA copies.

The CDR3 runs 14 residues. Between the trimmed V and J ends, which lost 2 bases and 4 bases, there was a span of 11 bases. The germline gives CDR1 SEHNR, CDR2 FQNEAQ (reference sequence). Preparation methods for the bulk TCR libraries were those previously described, with listed TCR primers. TCRdb re-derived calls from the PCR reads in MiXCR, one entry per CDR3 protein. The profile covers 400,000 to 600,000 distinct CDR3 sequences, with under 30% appearing a single time and 0.7% to 0.9% taken by the ten largest. Isolation of naive CD8 T cells was achieved by sorting on a CD8+CD4-CCR7+CD45RA+ phenotype. This clonotype was picked up many times. Antigen specificity is unknown.

The chain is built from TRBV7-9 and TRBJ2-5, with D possibly matching TRBD2 (7 bases). The clonotype originates from a human donor in good health. Some libraries in this study had Jurkat cell RNA spiked in. The sequenced material came from naive CD8+ T cells from blood, with Jurkat cell RNA spiked in. Stated subset: FACS-sorted CD8+CD4-CCR7+CD45RA+ naive T cells. CDR3 loop: CASSLSGGRETQYF. The DNA for the CDR3 is TGTGCCAGCAGCTTATCCGGGGGGCGAGAGACCCAGTACTTC.